This T cell receptor beta chain was captured by sequencing in a study of cytomegalovirus exposure and HLA in healthy donors. The overall study: Some 85 million unique TCRs, all from HLA-typed donors, were included in an early release of the data.

It was with 60 Vbeta and 13 Jbeta primers that the PCR ran. TCRdb's table, derived via immunoSEQ multiplex PCR, lists solely in-frame clones and lacks some. The sample spans 60,000 to 80,000 clones; the ten largest clones claim approximately 5.4%. Study outcomes and limitations: Most TCR sequences showed up rarely, but some public TCRs showed up in many donors. Later on, analysis showed that most CMV-associated TCR beta chains appeared to be HLA-restricted.

As for this clone: Its target is not known. Other DNA variants within this sample encode the same CDR3.

Per germline, CDR1 SGHTA and CDR2 FQGNSA. This CDR3 contains 16 residues. J gave up 5 bases and V 1 base, and 6 bases lay outside the gene matches. V is TRBV7-2 and J is TRBJ2-5; 11 positions match TRBD2. Sequenced material: PBMCs. This sequence was found in a man in his forties in good health and CMV-seronegative. For the CDR3, the DNA is TGTGCCAGCAGCTTAGGGGTAGCGGGGGGGCGCGAGACCCAGTACTTC. It codes for CASSLGVAGGRETQYF. Using reference TRBV7-2 and TRBJ2-5 for the parts outside the CDR3, the full variable domain is GAGVSQSPSNKVTEKGKDVELRCDPISGHTALYWYRQSLGQGLEFLIYFQGNSAPDKSGLPSDRFSAERTGGSVSTLTIQRTQQEDSAVYLCASSLGVAGGRETQYFGPGTRLLVL.